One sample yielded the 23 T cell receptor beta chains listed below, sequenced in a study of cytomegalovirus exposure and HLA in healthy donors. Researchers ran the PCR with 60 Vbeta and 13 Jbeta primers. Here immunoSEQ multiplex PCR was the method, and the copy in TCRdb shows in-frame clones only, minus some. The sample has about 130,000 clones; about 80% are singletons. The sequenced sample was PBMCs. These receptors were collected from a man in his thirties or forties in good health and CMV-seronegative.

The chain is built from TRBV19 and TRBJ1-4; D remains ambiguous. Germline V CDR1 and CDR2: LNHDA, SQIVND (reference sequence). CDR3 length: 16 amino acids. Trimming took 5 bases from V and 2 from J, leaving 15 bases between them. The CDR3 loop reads CASSPRRQRTNEKLFF. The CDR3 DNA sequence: TGTGCCAGTAGTCCCCGACGCCAGCGGACTAATGAAAAACTGTTTTTT. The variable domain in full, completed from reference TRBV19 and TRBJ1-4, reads DGGITQSPKYLFRKEGQNVTLSCEQNLNHDAMYWYRQDPGQGLRLIYYSQIVNDFQKGDIAEGYSVSREKKESFPLTVTSAQKNPTAFYLCASSPRRQRTNEKLFFGSGTQLSVL.

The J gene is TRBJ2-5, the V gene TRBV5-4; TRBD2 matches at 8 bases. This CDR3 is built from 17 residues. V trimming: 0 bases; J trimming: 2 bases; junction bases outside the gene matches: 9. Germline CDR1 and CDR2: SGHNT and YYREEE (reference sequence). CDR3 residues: CASSLVVTSDNQETQYF. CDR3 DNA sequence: TGTGCCAGCAGCTTGGTAGTGACTAGCGATAATCAAGAGACCCAGTACTTC.

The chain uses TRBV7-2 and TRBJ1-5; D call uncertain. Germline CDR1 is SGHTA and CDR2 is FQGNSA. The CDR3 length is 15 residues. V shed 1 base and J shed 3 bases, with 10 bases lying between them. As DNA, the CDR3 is TGTGCCAGCAGCTTAGGTATCAGTTCCAATCAGCCCCAGCATTTT. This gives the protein CASSLGISSNQPQHF.

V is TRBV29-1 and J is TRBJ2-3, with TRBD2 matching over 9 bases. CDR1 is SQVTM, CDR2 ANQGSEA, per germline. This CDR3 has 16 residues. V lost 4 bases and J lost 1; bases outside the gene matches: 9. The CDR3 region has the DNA TGCAGCGTTGGTGCGGGAGGGCCGACTCGCACAGATACGCAGTATTTT. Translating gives CSVGAGGPTRTDTQYF.

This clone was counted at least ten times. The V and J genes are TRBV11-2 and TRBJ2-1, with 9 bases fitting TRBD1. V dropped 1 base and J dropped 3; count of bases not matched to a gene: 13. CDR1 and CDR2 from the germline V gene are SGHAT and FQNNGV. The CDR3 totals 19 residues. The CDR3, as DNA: TGTGCCAGCAGCTTAGGTGGGACAGGGTTGGAAAAACACTACAATGAGCAGTTCTTC. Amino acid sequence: CASSLGGTGLEKHYNEQFF.

CDR3 coding DNA: TGTGCCAGCAGGAGACAGGGAGCCGGGGAGCTGTTTTTT. Its protein product is CASRRQGAGELFF. The chain uses TRBV6-1 and TRBJ2-2; 7 positions match TRBD1. V shed 6 bases and J 6 bases; nucleotides not matched to a gene: 4. The CDR3 runs to 13 residues. Germline V gives CDR1 MNHNS, CDR2 SASEGT.

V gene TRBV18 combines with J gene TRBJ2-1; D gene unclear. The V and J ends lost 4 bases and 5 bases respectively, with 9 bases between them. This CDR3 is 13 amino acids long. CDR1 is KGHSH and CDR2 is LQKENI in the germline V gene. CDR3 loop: CASSLFSDNEQFF. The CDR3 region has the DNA TGTGCCAGCTCACTTTTCTCTGACAATGAGCAGTTCTTC.

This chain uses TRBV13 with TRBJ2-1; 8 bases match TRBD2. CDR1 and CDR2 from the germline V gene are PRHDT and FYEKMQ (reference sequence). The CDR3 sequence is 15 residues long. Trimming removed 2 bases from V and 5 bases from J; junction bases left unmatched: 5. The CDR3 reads CASSLLREDDNEQFF. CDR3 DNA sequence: TGTGCCAGCAGCTTACTGCGGGAGGACGACAATGAGCAGTTCTTC.

CDR3 amino acids: CASSFLGQEAFF. The CDR3 coding sequence is TGTGCCAGCAGTTTCCTCGGACAGGAAGCTTTCTTT. The rearrangement uses TRBV28 and TRBJ1-1, with D tentatively TRBD1 (6 bases). V gave up 3 bases and J gave up 8 bases, with 10 bases separating them. Per the germline V gene, CDR1 is MDHEN and CDR2 is SYDVKM. The CDR3 sequence is 12 residues long.

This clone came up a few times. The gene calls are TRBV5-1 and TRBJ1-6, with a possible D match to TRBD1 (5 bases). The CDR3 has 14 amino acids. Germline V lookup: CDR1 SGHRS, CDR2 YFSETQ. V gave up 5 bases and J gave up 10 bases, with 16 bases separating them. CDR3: CASSSGGGGSPLHF. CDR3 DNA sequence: TGCGCCAGCAGTAGCGGGGGGGGAGGATCACCCCTCCACTTT.

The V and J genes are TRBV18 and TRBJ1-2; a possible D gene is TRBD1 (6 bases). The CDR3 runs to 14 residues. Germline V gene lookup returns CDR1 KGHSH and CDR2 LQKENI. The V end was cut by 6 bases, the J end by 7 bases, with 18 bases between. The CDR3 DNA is TGTGCCAGCTCCCGTACAGGGAGGGTTGGTGGCTACACCTTC. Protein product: CASSRTGRVGGYTF.

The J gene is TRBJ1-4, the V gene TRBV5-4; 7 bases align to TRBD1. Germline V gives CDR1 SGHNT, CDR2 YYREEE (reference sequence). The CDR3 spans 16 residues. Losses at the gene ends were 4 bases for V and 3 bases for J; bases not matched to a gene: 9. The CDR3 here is CASSQDAGTANEKLFF. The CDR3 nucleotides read TGTGCCAGCAGCCAGGACGCCGGGACAGCTAATGAAAAACTGTTTTTT.

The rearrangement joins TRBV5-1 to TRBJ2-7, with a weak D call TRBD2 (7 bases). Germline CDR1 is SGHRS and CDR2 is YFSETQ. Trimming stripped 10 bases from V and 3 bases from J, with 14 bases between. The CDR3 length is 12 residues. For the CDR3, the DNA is TGCGCCTCTCACAGGGAGGGCTACGAGCAGTACTTC. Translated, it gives CASHREGYEQYF.

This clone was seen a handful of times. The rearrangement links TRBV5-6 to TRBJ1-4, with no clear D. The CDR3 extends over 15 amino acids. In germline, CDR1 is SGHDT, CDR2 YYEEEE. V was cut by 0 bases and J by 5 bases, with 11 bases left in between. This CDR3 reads CASSLGLAGNEKLFF. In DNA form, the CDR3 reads TGTGCCAGCAGCTTGGGATTAGCCGGGAATGAAAAACTGTTTTTT.

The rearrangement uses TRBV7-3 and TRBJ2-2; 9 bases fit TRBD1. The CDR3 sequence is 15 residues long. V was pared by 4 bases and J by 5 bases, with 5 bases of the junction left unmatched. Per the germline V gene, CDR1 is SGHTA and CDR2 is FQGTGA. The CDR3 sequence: CASSSGTGRTGELFF. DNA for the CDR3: TGTGCCAGCAGCTCCGGGACAGGGAGGACCGGGGAGCTGTTTTTT.

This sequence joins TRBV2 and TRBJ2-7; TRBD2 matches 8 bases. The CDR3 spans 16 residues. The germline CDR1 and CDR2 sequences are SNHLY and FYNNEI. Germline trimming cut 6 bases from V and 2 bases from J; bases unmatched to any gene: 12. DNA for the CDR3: TGTGCCAGCAGGAACTTCGGGGGGGGCGGAACCTACGAGCAGTACTTC. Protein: CASRNFGGGGTYEQYF.

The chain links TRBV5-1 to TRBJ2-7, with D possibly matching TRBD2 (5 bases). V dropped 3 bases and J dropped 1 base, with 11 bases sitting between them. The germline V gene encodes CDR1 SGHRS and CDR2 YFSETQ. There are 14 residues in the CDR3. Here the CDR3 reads CASSSDSTSYEQYF. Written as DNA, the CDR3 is TGCGCCAGCAGCTCGGACTCGACTTCCTACGAGCAGTACTTC.

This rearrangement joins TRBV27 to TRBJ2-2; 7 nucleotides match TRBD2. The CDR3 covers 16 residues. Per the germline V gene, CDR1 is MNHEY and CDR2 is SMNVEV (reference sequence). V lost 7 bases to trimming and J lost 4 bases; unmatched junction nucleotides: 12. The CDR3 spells CASTKGAGVGTGELFF. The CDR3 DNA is TGTGCCAGCACCAAAGGGGCGGGAGTAGGCACCGGGGAGCTGTTTTTT.

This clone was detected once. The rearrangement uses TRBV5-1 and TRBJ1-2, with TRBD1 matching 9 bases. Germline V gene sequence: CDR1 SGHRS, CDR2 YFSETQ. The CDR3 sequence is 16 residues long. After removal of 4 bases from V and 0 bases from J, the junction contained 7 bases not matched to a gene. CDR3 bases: TGCGCCAGCAGCCGGACAGGGGCGCAGACTAACTATGGCTACACCTTC. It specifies CASSRTGAQTNYGYTF.

CDR3 DNA sequence: TGTGCCAGCAGTTTAAAGCAGGGACTAGTAGGGTTCTTC. Translated: CASSLKQGLVGFF. This chain joins TRBV27 and TRBJ2-1; 8 bases fit TRBD2. The germline V gene has CDR1 MNHEY and CDR2 SMNVEV (reference sequence). Trimming took 2 bases from V and 15 from J; bases not matched to a gene: 9. There are 13 residues in the CDR3.

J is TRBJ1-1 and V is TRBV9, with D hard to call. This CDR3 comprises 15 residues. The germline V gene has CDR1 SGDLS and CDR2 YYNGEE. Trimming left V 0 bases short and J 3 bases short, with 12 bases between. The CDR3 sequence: CASSVAPREDTEAFF. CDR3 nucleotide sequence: TGTGCCAGCAGCGTAGCTCCAAGGGAGGACACTGAAGCTTTCTTT.

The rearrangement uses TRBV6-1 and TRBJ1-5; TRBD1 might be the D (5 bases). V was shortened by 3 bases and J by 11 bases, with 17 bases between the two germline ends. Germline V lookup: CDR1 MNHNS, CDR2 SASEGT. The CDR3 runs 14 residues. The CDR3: CASSDLTAGRAQHF. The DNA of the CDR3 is TGTGCCAGCAGTGATTTGACAGCAGGTCGGGCCCAGCATTTT.

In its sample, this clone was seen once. CDR3 DNA sequence: TGTGCCAGCAGCGGGGAGCGGGGGGGCCTATCGGAGACCCAGTACTTC. Residues: CASSGERGGLSETQYF. The chain uses TRBV5-6 and TRBJ2-5, with TRBD2 matching over 10 bases. The CDR3 totals 16 residues. Trimming removed 4 bases from V and 5 bases from J; junction bases left unmatched: 11. Per the germline V gene, CDR1 is SGHDT and CDR2 is YYEEEE.